Listed below are T cell receptor beta chains from one sample, sequenced in a study of T-cell memory formation after mild COVID-19. TCRdb recomputed calls from the 5' RACE reads with MiXCR, one row per CDR3 protein. The sample lists 300,000 to 400,000 distinct CDR3 sequences; around 20% were seen once. The sample comprised PBMCs or a T cell subset sorted from them (not recorded which). The receptors shown here come from an adult woman who had mild COVID-19 (a few samples of this study predate the infection). Cell type and time point are not known. Each CDR3 is given with its conserved first and last residue. A D gene is named only where the DNA matches it firmly. A row's size may be missing; if present it is once, few, many or a size class.

j_gene: TRBJ2-3
v_gene: TRBV9
abundance: few
d_gene: TRBD2
CDR3nt: TGTGCCAGCAGCGAGGGACCTAGCGGGGGCTCCACAGATACGCAGTATTTT
CDR3aa: CASSEGPSGGSTDTQYF

j_gene: TRBJ2-5
v_gene: TRBV7-8
abundance: -
d_gene: -
CDR3nt: TGTGCCAGCAGCTTAGTCCCGAGCGAGACCCAGTACTTC
CDR3aa: CASSLVPSETQYF

j_gene: TRBJ2-7
v_gene: TRBV7-9
abundance: -
d_gene: -
CDR3nt: TGTGCCAGCAGCGCGGACGGAATCTACGAGCAGTACTTC
CDR3aa: CASSADGIYEQYF

j_gene: TRBJ2-1
v_gene: TRBV6-6
abundance: many
d_gene: -
CDR3nt: TGTGCCAGCAGTTACTCGATTACCGAGCAGTTCTTC
CDR3aa: CASSYSITEQFF

j_gene: TRBJ2-1
v_gene: TRBV7-6
abundance: many
d_gene: TRBD1
CDR3nt: TGTGCCAGCAGCTCCACAGGGGTCCCCTACAATGAGCAGTTCTTC
CDR3aa: CASSSTGVPYNEQFF

j_gene: TRBJ1-5
v_gene: TRBV6-1
abundance: -
d_gene: -
CDR3nt: TGTGCCAGCAGTGAAGTTTCCCAGGGTGTCCTAAAGCCCCAGCATTTT
CDR3aa: CASSEVSQGVLKPQHF

j_gene: TRBJ2-3
v_gene: TRBV7-3
abundance: -
d_gene: TRBD1
CDR3nt: TGTGCCAGCAGCCCGACAGGGGGCAGGGCAGATACGCAGTATTTT
CDR3aa: CASSPTGGRADTQYF

j_gene: TRBJ2-1
v_gene: TRBV27
abundance: -
d_gene: TRBD2
CDR3nt: TGTGCCAGCAGTTTATCTAGCGGGAGGAACAATGAGCAGTTCTTC
CDR3aa: CASSLSSGRNNEQFF

j_gene: TRBJ2-2
v_gene: TRBV9
abundance: few
d_gene: -
CDR3nt: TGTGCCAGCAGGGGGGGGCCCGGGGAGCTGTTTTTT
CDR3aa: CASRGGPGELFF

j_gene: TRBJ2-3
v_gene: TRBV7-2
abundance: few
d_gene: TRBD2
CDR3nt: TGTGCCAGCAGCTTACGGACTAGCGGGGCTAGCACAGATACGCAGTATTTT
CDR3aa: CASSLRTSGASTDTQYF

j_gene: TRBJ1-2
v_gene: TRBV9
abundance: few
d_gene: TRBD1
CDR3nt: TGTGCCAGCAGCGTTACCCCCAAGCCCGGACAGGCGGAAGGCTACACCTTC
CDR3aa: CASSVTPKPGQAEGYTF

j_gene: TRBJ1-1
v_gene: TRBV5-5
abundance: -
d_gene: -
CDR3nt: TGTGCCAGCAGCTTAGGTGACAGATACACTGAAGCTTTCTTT
CDR3aa: CASSLGDRYTEAFF

j_gene: TRBJ1-2
v_gene: TRBV9
abundance: few
d_gene: -
CDR3nt: TGTGCCAGCAGCGTACCATCACAGGGATCTGACTATGGCTACACCTTC
CDR3aa: CASSVPSQGSDYGYTF

j_gene: TRBJ2-5
v_gene: TRBV4-1
abundance: -
d_gene: TRBD1
CDR3nt: TGCGCCAGCAGCCCAGGACAGGGAGGTTGGGAGACCCAGTACTTC
CDR3aa: CASSPGQGGWETQYF

j_gene: TRBJ2-4
v_gene: TRBV2
abundance: -
d_gene: TRBD1
CDR3nt: TGTGCCAGCAGTGAAGCTCAGGGGGCGGGTTACGGGATTCAGTACTTC
CDR3aa: CASSEAQGAGYGIQYF

j_gene: TRBJ2-3
v_gene: TRBV7-9
abundance: many
d_gene: -
CDR3nt: TGTGCCAGCAGTCCGTTAGCGGAGCAGTATTTT
CDR3aa: CASSPLAEQYF

j_gene: TRBJ2-7
v_gene: TRBV30
abundance: -
d_gene: -
CDR3nt: TGTGCCTGGAGTCAGGGGAGGGCATACGAGCAGTACTTC
CDR3aa: CAWSQGRAYEQYF

j_gene: TRBJ2-1
v_gene: TRBV7-2
abundance: -
d_gene: -
CDR3nt: TGTGCCAGCAGCTCGGCAGCTAGGAAATTTGAGCAGTTCTTC
CDR3aa: CASSSAARKFEQFF

j_gene: TRBJ1-4
v_gene: TRBV3-1
abundance: few
d_gene: -
CDR3nt: TGTGCCAGCAGCCGATCGACACCAACTAATGAAAAACTGTTTTTT
CDR3aa: CASSRSTPTNEKLFF

j_gene: TRBJ2-7
v_gene: TRBV4-1
abundance: few
d_gene: TRBD1
CDR3nt: TGCGCCAGCAGCCAGGGGATGACAGGGACCCACGAGCAGTACTTC
CDR3aa: CASSQGMTGTHEQYF